What follows is one T cell receptor (beta chain) and its context. No antigen is known for it. This record comes from a study of T cell responses to AZD1222 COVID-19 vaccine. General study findings and limits: The reported proportion of spike-specific TCRs targeting unmutated variant regions was nearly half. Among the donors, most were white British and more were female, and clonal diversity was possibly underestimated.

Germline V gene data show CDR1 as LGHDT and CDR2 as YNNKEL (reference sequence). Losses at the gene ends were 4 bases for V and 4 bases for J; bases not matched to a gene: 2. The CDR3 extends over 14 amino acids. Generated by immunoSEQ multiplex PCR, the TCRdb table keeps only in-frame clones and is missing some. The sample includes 120,000 to 150,000 clones, 88% seen only once; the top ten take around 3%. Recipients boosted at about 4 weeks or about 12 weeks are pooled. This clonotype was sampled from an adult who received the AZD1222 COVID-19 vaccine. This sequence joins TRBV3-1 (or the pseudogene TRBV3-2) and TRBJ1-5, with TRBD1 matching 9 bases. This specimen consisted of peripheral blood, obtained 28 days after the second AZD1222 dose. CDR3 protein: CASSRQGGNQPQHF. CDR3 bases: TGTGCCAGCAGCCGACAGGGGGGAAATCAGCCCCAGCATTTT.